The 21 T cell receptor beta chains below come from one sample, sequenced in a study of T cell responses to AZD1222 COVID-19 vaccine. Some clones are missing from TCRdb's copy, which holds only in-frame ones; the method was immunoSEQ multiplex PCR. The repertoire includes 97,000 or so clones, more than 85% of them detected once, and about 9% sits in the top ten. Sequenced material: peripheral blood, taken 28 days after the second AZD1222 dose. The origin of the receptors is an adult who received the AZD1222 COVID-19 vaccine.

The CDR3: CASSEPGTEQYF. Written as DNA, the CDR3 is TGCGCCAGCAGCGAGCCGGGTACCGAGCAGTACTTC. The chain uses TRBV5-1 and TRBJ2-7; D gene unclear. Trimming took 4 bases from V and 6 from J, leaving 11 bases between them. The germline V gene has CDR1 SGHRS and CDR2 YFSETQ. This CDR3 region has 12 residues.

This chain uses TRBV11-2 with TRBJ1-2, with TRBD1 matching over 7 bases. J was trimmed by 1 base and V by 4 bases; bases with no gene match: 6. The CDR3 length is 15 residues. Germline values: CDR1 SGHAT, CDR2 FQNNGV. CDR3 sequence reads: CASSSRRDSNYGYTF. The DNA of the CDR3 is TGTGCCAGCAGCTCTCGACGGGACAGTAACTATGGCTACACCTTC.

The chain has TRBV28 and TRBJ1-1; D is undetermined. Trimming shortened V by 3 bases and J by 1 base, and 12 bases separated the two germline ends. The CDR3 loop spans 15 amino acids. CDR1 MDHEN and CDR2 SYDVKM come from the germline V gene. The CDR3 DNA is TGTGCCAGCAGTTTTCGACTCCACGAGAACACTGAAGCTTTCTTT. This translates into CASSFRLHENTEAFF.

The J gene is TRBJ2-1, the V gene TRBV4-1; D is possibly TRBD1 (6 bases). The CDR3 runs 18 residues. CDR1 MGHRA and CDR2 YSYEKL come from the germline V gene. V was trimmed by 1 base and J by 1 base, leaving 17 bases between them. CDR3 amino acids: CASSQAAADSLSYNEQFF. For the CDR3, the DNA is TGCGCCAGCAGCCAAGCCGCCGCGGACAGTTTATCCTACAATGAGCAGTTCTTC.

The chain employs TRBV24-1 and TRBJ2-1, with 7 bases aligning to TRBD2. This CDR3 spans 16 amino acids. Germline CDR1 KGHDR, CDR2 SFDVKD. Trimming cost V 5 bases and J 4 bases; bases outside gene matches: 10. CDR3: CATSGIGGSQYNEQFF. CDR3 DNA: TGTGCCACCAGTGGGATCGGCGGGAGTCAATACAATGAGCAGTTCTTC.

In its sample, this clone was seen a few times. The CDR3 is CASSERAAGEQYF. The DNA of the CDR3 is TGCGCCAGCAGTGAGAGGGCCGCGGGCGAGCAGTACTTC. The chain employs TRBV10-1 and TRBJ2-7; D perhaps matches TRBD2 (5 bases). The CDR3 length is 13 residues. V dropped 2 bases and J dropped 6 bases, with 11 bases sitting between them. Per germline, CDR1 WNHNN and CDR2 SYGVQD (reference sequence).

The chain is built from TRBV7-9 and TRBJ1-2; D perhaps matches TRBD1 (6 bases). The CDR3 has 15 residues. Germline assignment: CDR1 SEHNR and CDR2 FQNEAQ (reference sequence). V lost 5 bases to trimming and J lost 0 bases, with 13 bases between them. Here the CDR3 reads CASSHGQFSNYGYTF. In nucleotides, the CDR3 is TGTGCCAGCAGCCATGGACAGTTCTCTAACTATGGCTACACCTTC. The full variable domain, with the rest looked up from reference TRBV7-9 and TRBJ1-2, is DTGVSQNPRHKITKRGQNVTFRCDPISEHNRLYWYRQTLGQGPEFLTYFQNEAQLEKSRLLSDRFSAERPKGSFSTLEIQRTEQGDSAMYLCASSHGQFSNYGYTFGSGTRLTVV.

The gene calls are TRBV5-1 and TRBJ1-6; no clear D gene. Trimming removed 4 bases from V and 0 bases from J, with 11 bases in between. Germline values: CDR1 SGHRS, CDR2 YFSETQ. The CDR3 sequence is 16 residues long. The CDR3 DNA reads TGCGCCAGCAGCGAGGCGGGGAGCTCCTATAATTCACCCCTCCACTTT. Encoded protein: CASSEAGSSYNSPLHF.

The gene calls are TRBV28 and TRBJ1-4; 7 positions match TRBD1. CDR1 is MDHEN and CDR2 is SYDVKM in the germline V gene. The CDR3 has 15 amino acids. Losses at the gene ends were 1 base for V and 7 bases for J; bases not matched to a gene: 6. The CDR3 DNA follows: TGTGCCAGCAGTTTATTTAGACAGGGAGGTGAAAAACTGTTTTTT. This codes for CASSLFRQGGEKLFF.

The J gene is TRBJ2-3, the V gene TRBV13; 10 bases are shared with TRBD2. V shed 6 bases, J shed 5 bases, and the junction held 11 bases outside the gene matches. The CDR3 runs to 16 residues. Germline V gene data show CDR1 as PRHDT and CDR2 as FYEKMQ (reference sequence). The CDR3 region is CASRWTSGRAEDTQYF. The CDR3 bases are TGTGCCAGCAGATGGACGAGCGGGAGGGCCGAAGATACGCAGTATTTT.

The V and J genes are TRBV11-2 and TRBJ2-1, with 7 bases identical to TRBD2. CDR1 is SGHAT, CDR2 FQNNGV, per germline. The CDR3 spans 15 residues. V was pared by 6 bases and J by 3 bases, with 8 bases of the junction left unmatched. CDR3 coding DNA: TGTGCCAGCAGACCGACTAGCCCAATCTACAATGAGCAGTTCTTC. It codes for CASRPTSPIYNEQFF.

The chain recombines TRBV6-5 with TRBJ2-7, with D hard to call. In germline, CDR1 is MNHEY, CDR2 SVGAGI. V lost 4 bases and J lost 5, with 15 bases in between. The CDR3 totals 14 residues. CDR3 nucleotides: TGTGCCAGCAGTTCCGCTCTGACGGGCCACGAGCAGTACTTC. Translated, it gives CASSSALTGHEQYF.

The chain carries TRBV6-5 and TRBJ1-4, with TRBD1 as a possible D gene (6 bases). Germline CDR1 is MNHEY and CDR2 is SVGAGI. The V gene lost 5 bases and the J gene lost 4 bases, with 11 bases spanning the gap. This CDR3 has 14 amino acids. The CDR3: CASSRTENNEKLFF. The CDR3 DNA reads TGTGCCAGCAGTCGGACAGAGAATAATGAAAAACTGTTTTTT.

The chain couples TRBV27 to TRBJ1-3; D unclear. This CDR3 contains 16 residues. The V and J ends lost 4 bases and 1 base respectively, with 14 bases between them. The germline gives CDR1 MNHEY, CDR2 SMNVEV (reference sequence). CDR3 sequence: CASSSALGGSGNTIYF. Here the CDR3 DNA reads TGTGCCAGCAGTTCCGCTCTGGGAGGGTCTGGAAACACCATATATTTT.

This clone was found once. The rearrangement uses TRBV19 and TRBJ2-2; D is undetermined. CDR1 and CDR2 from the germline V gene are LNHDA and SQIVND (reference sequence). Trimming removed 3 bases from V and 5 bases from J, with 7 bases in between. This CDR3 spans 13 amino acids. The CDR3 here is CASSISVTGELFF. CDR3 DNA: TGTGCCAGTAGTATTTCTGTTACCGGGGAGCTGTTTTTT.

The chain is built from TRBV15 and TRBJ2-5; the D gene is possibly TRBD2 (5 bases). The germline gives CDR1 LNHNV, CDR2 YYDKDF (reference sequence). The CDR3 contains 16 residues. V lost 1 base to trimming and J lost 2 bases, with 14 bases between them. CDR3 coding DNA: TGTGCCACCAGCAGAGGGAGCGGAGGACGGCAAGAGACCCAGTACTTC. Translating it yields CATSRGSGGRQETQYF. The complete variable domain, with remaining parts taken from reference TRBV15 and TRBJ2-5, reads DAMVIQNPRYQVTQFGKPVTLSCSQTLNHNVMYWYQQKSSQAPKLLFHYYDKDFNNEADTPDNFQSRRPNTSFCFLDIRSPGLGDTAMYLCATSRGSGGRQETQYFGPGTRLLVL.

The table lists this clone with a count of one. The chain joins TRBV7-2 to TRBJ2-7; D is unclear. The germline V gene has CDR1 SGHTA and CDR2 FQGNSA. The V end lost 1 base, the J end lost 4 bases, and 8 bases lay between the germline ends. The CDR3 is 13 amino acids. The DNA of the CDR3 is TGTGCCAGCAGCTTAGAACTTACATACGAGCAGTACTTC. Amino acids: CASSLELTYEQYF.

The V gene is TRBV28, the J gene TRBJ1-6; D gene uncertain. Germline CDR1 reads MDHEN; CDR2 reads SYDVKM. The V end lost 7 bases, the J end lost 14 bases, and 15 bases lay between the germline ends. CDR3 size: 12 residues. CDR3 residues: CASIGPTLTLHF. In nucleotides, the CDR3 is TGTGCCAGCATAGGGCCGACTCTCACCCTCCACTTT.

This sequence joins TRBV30 and TRBJ1-6; D is unclear. This CDR3 has 12 amino acids. Germline V gives CDR1 GTSNPN, CDR2 SVGIG (reference sequence). Trimming stripped 3 bases from V and 7 bases from J, with 7 bases between. The CDR3 DNA reads as TGTGCCTGGAGGGACGGGAATTCACCCCTCCACTTT. It translates to CAWRDGNSPLHF.

The chain joins TRBV4-1 to TRBJ1-1; D uncertain. Deletions cut 0 bases from V and 2 bases from J, with 13 bases between. The CDR3 covers 16 residues. Germline CDR1 and CDR2: MGHRA and YSYEKL. The CDR3 DNA reads as TGCGCCAGCAGCCAAGATCAGACGACCGGCAACACTGAAGCTTTCTTT. Amino acids: CASSQDQTTGNTEAFF.

CDR3 sequence reads: CASSTEAAEANYGYTF. Here the CDR3 DNA reads TGCGCCAGCAGCACCGAGGCGGCGGAGGCTAACTATGGCTACACCTTC. The V and J genes are TRBV5-1 and TRBJ1-2; the D is unclear. V dropped 4 bases and J dropped 0 bases, with 16 bases sitting between them. The CDR3 has 16 residues. Germline V lookup: CDR1 SGHRS, CDR2 YFSETQ.